The 3 T cell receptor beta chains below come from one sample, sequenced in a study of regulatory T cells in long-lasting Graves disease (dated by TCRdb to about 2021). The meaning of the sample's time point label: newly diagnosed GD, antithyroid drugs for less than 3 months. For both TCR sequencing and RNA sequencing, RNA was extracted from PBMCs in TRIzol. The library was built by means of multiplex PCR. Sequenced using an Illumina HiSeq 4000. To build TCR beta libraries, CDR3 regions were amplified by Arm-PCR using iRepertoire HTBI primers. TCRdb reworked the public reads: Q25 trimming with fastp, MiXCR clone assembly, productive beta chains retained. Entries are consolidated by CDR3 protein sequence, retaining the most common genes and DNA. This sample lists 450,000 to 600,000 distinct CDR3 sequences; roughly 13% were detected once. Under 10% of the sample is in the top ten clones. These sequences were also reported in another study, on T cells in Graves' hyperthyroidism and ophthalmopathy.

The source was peripheral blood mononuclear cells (PBMCs), collected at new diagnosis, from a patient treated with antithyroid drugs. These TCRs come from a man aged 25-40 years with Graves disease. Donor details come from another sample of the same person, matched by shared clones.

Ten or more counts support this clonotype. The chain is built from TRBV3-1 and TRBJ1-1, with TRBD1 matching over 7 bases. The CDR3 runs to 17 residues. Germline CDR1 LGHDT, CDR2 YNNKEL (reference sequence). With 1 base clipped from V and 2 bases from J, the junction kept 10 bases outside the gene matches. In DNA form, the CDR3 reads TGTGCCAGCAGCCAAGCATCCGGGACAGCAACAAACACTGAAGCTTTCTTT. It yields the protein CASSQASGTATNTEAFF.

This clonotype was detected a few times. CDR3 sequence: CAITYGQQDPYGYTF. For the CDR3, the DNA is TGTGCCATCACCTACGGACAGCAGGACCCCTATGGCTACACCTTC. V and J are TRBV10-3 and TRBJ1-2, with D tentatively TRBD1 (6 bases). Germline CDR1 and CDR2: ENHRY and SYGVKD. The germline V and J ends were trimmed by 7 bases and 4 bases, with 19 bases remaining between them. This CDR3 is built from 15 residues.

This clonotype was found a few times. J is TRBJ1-2 and V is TRBV9, with a possible D match to TRBD1 (5 bases). CDR1 is SGDLS and CDR2 is YYNGEE in the germline V gene. The CDR3 spans 13 residues. Trimming pared 7 bases from V and 8 bases from J, leaving 18 bases between. The CDR3 DNA is TGTGCCAGCGCGACTCAGGGTTCCTACGGCTACACCTTC. Translated, it gives CASATQGSYGYTF.